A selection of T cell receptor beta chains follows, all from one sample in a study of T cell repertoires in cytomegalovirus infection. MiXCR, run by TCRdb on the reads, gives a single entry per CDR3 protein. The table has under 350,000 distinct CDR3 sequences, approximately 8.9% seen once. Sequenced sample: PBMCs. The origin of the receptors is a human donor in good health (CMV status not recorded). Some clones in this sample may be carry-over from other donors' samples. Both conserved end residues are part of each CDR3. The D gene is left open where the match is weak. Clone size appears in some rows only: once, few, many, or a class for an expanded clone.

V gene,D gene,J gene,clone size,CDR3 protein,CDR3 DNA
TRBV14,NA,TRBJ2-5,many,CASSLHGKTQYF,TGTGCCAGCAGCCTACATGGGAAGACCCAGTACTTC
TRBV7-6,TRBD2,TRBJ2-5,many,CASSKGRGQETQYF,TGTGCCAGCAGCAAAGGGCGGGGGCAAGAGACCCAGTACTTC
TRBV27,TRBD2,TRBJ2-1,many,CASSLRALAGGYNEQFF,TGTGCCAGCAGTCTGCGAGCTCTAGCGGGGGGCTACAATGAGCAGTTCTTC
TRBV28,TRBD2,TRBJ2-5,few,CASRASGMSETQYF,TGTGCCAGCAGGGCTAGCGGGATGTCAGAGACCCAGTACTTC
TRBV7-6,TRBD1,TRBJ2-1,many,CASSLGSRGLYDEQFF,TGTGCCAGCAGCTTAGGCTCCAGGGGGCTTTATGATGAGCAGTTCTTC
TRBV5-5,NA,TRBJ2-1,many,CASSLIREAGAMDEQFF,TGTGCCAGCAGCTTGATTCGAGAGGCGGGGGCGATGGATGAGCAGTTCTTC
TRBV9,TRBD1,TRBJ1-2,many,CASSVGQGNYGYTF,TGTGCCAGCAGCGTCGGACAGGGCAACTATGGCTACACCTTC
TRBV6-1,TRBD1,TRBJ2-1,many,CASSYRGPSFYNEQFF,TGTGCCAGCAGCTACAGGGGGCCGTCATTCTACAATGAGCAGTTCTTC
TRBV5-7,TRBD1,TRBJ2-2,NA,CASSKGQGANTGELFF,TGTGCCAGCAGCAAAGGACAGGGGGCTAACACCGGGGAGCTGTTTTTT
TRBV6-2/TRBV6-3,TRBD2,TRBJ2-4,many,CASSDGLAGGDKNIQYF,TGTGCCAGCAGTGATGGACTAGCGGGGGGCGACAAAAACATTCAGTACTTC
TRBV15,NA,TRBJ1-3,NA,CATSRDWEGNTIYF,TGTGCCACCAGCAGAGACTGGGAGGGAAACACCATATATTTT
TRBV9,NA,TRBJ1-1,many,CASSVTTTGDTEAFF,TGTGCCAGCAGCGTAACGACAACCGGGGACACTGAAGCTTTCTTT
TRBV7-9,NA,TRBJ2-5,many,CASSLEGTAEETQYF,TGTGCCAGCAGCTTAGAAGGTACGGCCGAAGAGACCCAGTACTTC
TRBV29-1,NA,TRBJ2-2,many,CGVGWSGELFF,TGCGGGGTCGGGTGGAGCGGGGAGCTGTTTTTT
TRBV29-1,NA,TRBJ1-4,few,CSVKAGEEKLFF,TGCAGCGTTAAGGCAGGGGAGGAAAAACTGTTTTTT
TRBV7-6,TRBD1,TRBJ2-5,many,CASSRQGARETQYF,TGTGCCAGCAGCCGACAGGGGGCCCGAGAGACCCAGTACTTC
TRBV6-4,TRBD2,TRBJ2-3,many,CASSDGTSGGADTQYF,TGTGCCAGCAGTGACGGGACTAGCGGGGGGGCAGATACGCAGTATTTT
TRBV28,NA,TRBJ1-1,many,CATGRKAGRVNTEAFF,TGTGCCACTGGGCGAAAGGCAGGCCGAGTGAACACTGAAGCTTTCTTT
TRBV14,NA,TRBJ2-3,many,CASSPTSQAPDTQYF,TGTGCCAGCAGCCCGACTAGTCAAGCACCGGATACGCAGTATTTT
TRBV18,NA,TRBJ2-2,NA,CASSPQRSNTGELFF,TGTGCCAGCTCACCACAGAGATCGAACACCGGGGAGCTGTTTTTT
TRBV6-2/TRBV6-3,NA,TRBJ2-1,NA,CASSYISGTSLYNEQFF,TGTGCCAGCAGTTACATATCGGGAACTAGCCTCTATAATGAGCAGTTCTTC
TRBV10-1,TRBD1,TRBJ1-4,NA,CASSDSIQGYGKLFF,TGCGCCAGCAGTGATTCCATACAGGGGTATGGAAAACTGTTTTTT
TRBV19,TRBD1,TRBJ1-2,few,CASTSRDRGYGYTF,TGTGCCAGCACCAGCCGGGACAGGGGCTATGGCTACACCTTC
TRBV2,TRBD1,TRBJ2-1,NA,CASGLTGVAYNEQFF,TGTGCCAGCGGCTTGACAGGGGTGGCCTACAATGAGCAGTTCTTC
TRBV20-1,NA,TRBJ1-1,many,CSASPGNTEAFF,TGCAGTGCTAGCCCCGGGAACACTGAAGCTTTCTTT
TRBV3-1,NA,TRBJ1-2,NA,CASSTSPGGHHYGYTF,TGTGCCAGCAGCACCTCCCCCGGGGGGCATCACTATGGCTACACCTTC
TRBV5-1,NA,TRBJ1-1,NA,CASSAGLMNTEAFF,TGCGCCAGCAGCGCGGGACTAATGAACACTGAAGCTTTCTTT
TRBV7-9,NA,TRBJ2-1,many,CASSLRQAYNEQFF,TGTGCCAGCAGCCTACGACAGGCTTACAATGAGCAGTTCTTC
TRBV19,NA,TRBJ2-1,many,CASRGNLNDEQFF,TGTGCCAGTAGGGGGAATCTGAACGATGAGCAGTTCTTC
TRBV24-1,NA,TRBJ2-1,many,CATSAPNLDEQFF,TGTGCCACCAGTGCTCCTAATCTCGATGAGCAGTTCTTC
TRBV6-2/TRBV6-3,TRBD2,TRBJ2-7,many,CASRLAGDYEQYF,TGTGCCAGCAGACTAGCGGGGGACTACGAGCAGTACTTC
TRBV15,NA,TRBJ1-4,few,CATSRDGNEKLFF,TGTGCCACCAGCAGAGACGGGAATGAAAAACTGTTTTTT
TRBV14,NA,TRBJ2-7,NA,CASSQFGGEQYF,TGTGCCAGCAGCCAATTTGGCGGCGAGCAGTACTTC
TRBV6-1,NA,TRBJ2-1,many,CASSPTAGNNEQFF,TGTGCCAGCAGTCCCACGGCAGGGAACAATGAGCAGTTCTTC
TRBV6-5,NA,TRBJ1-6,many,CASSYSQVGRLISPLHF,TGTGCCAGCAGTTACTCACAGGTTGGCAGGTTAATTTCACCCCTCCACTTT
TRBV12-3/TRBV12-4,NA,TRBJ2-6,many,CASSQGFGANVLTF,TGTGCCAGCAGCCAGGGGTTTGGGGCCAACGTCCTGACTTTC
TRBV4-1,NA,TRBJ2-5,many,CASSREEGPLQETQYF,TGCGCCAGCAGCCGAGAGGAGGGCCCTTTGCAAGAGACCCAGTACTTC
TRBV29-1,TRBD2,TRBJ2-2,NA,CSVGGYTGELFF,TGCAGCGTGGGAGGGTACACCGGGGAGCTGTTTTTT
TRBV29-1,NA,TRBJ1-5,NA,CSVLISNQPQHF,TGCAGCGTTCTTATTAGCAATCAGCCCCAGCATTTT
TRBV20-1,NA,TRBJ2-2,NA,CSAIGTTPNTGELFF,TGCAGTGCTATCGGGACAACTCCGAACACCGGGGAGCTGTTTTTT
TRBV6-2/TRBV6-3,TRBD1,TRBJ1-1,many,CASRNRGQTEAFF,TGTGCCAGCAGAAACAGGGGGCAAACTGAAGCTTTCTTT
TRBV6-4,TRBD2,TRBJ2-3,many,CASSDGLAADTQYF,TGTGCCAGCAGTGACGGACTAGCGGCAGATACGCAGTATTTT